A single sample is the source of the 11 T cell receptor beta chains below, sequenced in a study of blood T cell repertoires in COVID-19. The method was immunoSEQ multiplex PCR; TCRdb's version includes in-frame clones alone and lacks a portion of them. The profile shows a few hundred thousand clones, just over 85% of them singletons. Source material: PBMCs or T cells enriched from blood (not recorded which). These receptors were obtained from a man aged 25 to 40 who had recovered from COVID-19.

V and J are TRBV19 and TRBJ2-1, with 8 bases identical to TRBD2. V gave up 7 bases and J gave up 7 bases; unmatched junction bases: 15. Germline CDR1 and CDR2: LNHDA and SQIVND (reference sequence). The CDR3 sequence is 16 residues long. CDR3 amino acids: CASKGGRAGERNEQFF. The CDR3 region has the DNA TGTGCCAGTAAGGGTGGGAGAGCGGGGGAGAGGAATGAGCAGTTCTTC.

The chain carries TRBV6-5 and TRBJ1-3; TRBD1 might be the D (5 bases). CDR3 length equals 14 residues. Deletions cut 5 bases from V and 0 bases from J, with 8 bases between. CDR1 is MNHEY, CDR2 SVGAGI, per germline. The CDR3: CASSQGSSGNTIYF. The CDR3 DNA sequence: TGTGCCAGCAGTCAGGGATCCTCTGGAAACACCATATATTTT.

The chain joins TRBV4-2 to TRBJ1-5; 8 nucleotides agree with TRBD1. The trim removed 3 bases at V and 4 bases at J, leaving 5 bases unmatched. Per the germline V gene, CDR1 is LGHNA and CDR2 is YNFKEQ. The CDR3 has 15 residues. The CDR3 region has the DNA TGTGCCAGCAGCCAGTCGCGACAGGGGAATCAGCCCCAGCATTTT. Its translation: CASSQSRQGNQPQHF.

This chain uses TRBV11-3 with TRBJ1-4; 7 bases align to TRBD1. Germline CDR1 and CDR2: SGHNT and YENEEA. Germline trimming cut 5 bases from V and 5 bases from J; bases unmatched to any gene: 11. The CDR3 spans 16 residues. The CDR3 here is CASSRTWDSRNEKLFF. The CDR3 DNA is TGTGCCAGCAGCCGGACATGGGACAGTCGAAATGAAAAACTGTTTTTT.

The J gene is TRBJ2-7, the V gene TRBV14; D gene uncertain. Trimming removed 0 bases at V and 0 bases at J, with 12 bases between. Per the germline V gene, CDR1 is SGHDN and CDR2 is FVKESK. The CDR3 loop spans 16 amino acids. CDR3 amino acids: CASSQDTPSSSYEQYF. The CDR3 DNA sequence: TGTGCCAGCAGCCAAGATACACCTTCAAGCTCCTACGAGCAGTACTTC.

This sequence joins TRBV7-9 and TRBJ1-1; D might be TRBD1 (5 bases). This CDR3 has 14 amino acids. CDR1 is SEHNR, CDR2 FQNEAQ, per germline (reference sequence). V shed 0 bases and J shed 8 bases, with 13 bases lying between them. This chain's CDR3 is CASSLAQGLPEAFF. For the CDR3, the DNA is TGTGCCAGCAGCTTAGCCCAGGGACTACCCGAAGCTTTCTTT. Full variable domain (outside the CDR3, taken from reference TRBV7-9 and TRBJ1-1): DTGVSQNPRHKITKRGQNVTFRCDPISEHNRLYWYRQTLGQGPEFLTYFQNEAQLEKSRLLSDRFSAERPKGSFSTLEIQRTEQGDSAMYLCASSLAQGLPEAFFGQGTRLTVV.

The chain couples TRBV5-1 to TRBJ2-6; 10 bases align to TRBD1. The germline gives CDR1 SGHRS, CDR2 YFSETQ. The junction had 9 bases not matched to a gene; V was cut back by 4 bases and J by 2 bases. The CDR3 is 18 amino acids. DNA for the CDR3: TGCGCCAGCAGCCCCAGTCCCGGGACAGGGGCTGGGGCCAACGTCCTGACTTTC. Its translation: CASSPSPGTGAGANVLTF.

V is TRBV5-1 and J is TRBJ2-7, with 9 positions matching TRBD1. After removal of 0 bases from V and 3 bases from J, the junction contained 16 bases not matched to a gene. This CDR3 comprises 19 residues. Per germline, CDR1 SGHRS and CDR2 YFSETQ. The CDR3 DNA reads as TGCGCCAGCAGCTTGGCTCCCGGGACAGGGTCCCCGGAAGACTACGAGCAGTACTTC. This encodes CASSLAPGTGSPEDYEQYF.

The CDR3: CASRTSGLGYEQYF. CDR3 in DNA: TGTGCCAGCAGGACTAGCGGCCTGGGATACGAGCAGTACTTC. This chain joins TRBV27 and TRBJ2-7, with 9 bases matching TRBD2. The CDR3 has 14 residues. Trimming removed 6 bases from V and 4 bases from J; junction bases left unmatched: 7. In germline, CDR1 is MNHEY, CDR2 SMNVEV (reference sequence).

This chain joins TRBV9 and TRBJ2-1; D is undetermined. Germline CDR1 SGDLS, CDR2 YYNGEE. V was cut by 3 bases and J by 8 bases, with 18 bases left in between. This CDR3 region has 15 residues. The CDR3 region has the DNA TGTGCCAGCAGCGCGAAAGGAGACCGACGGGATGAGCAGTTCTTC. Encoded protein: CASSAKGDRRDEQFF.

This sequence joins TRBV7-8 and TRBJ2-2; TRBD2 is a possible D gene (6 bases). The ends were cut back, 4 bases at V and 6 bases at J, with 21 bases in the middle. The CDR3 is made up of 17 amino acids. CDR1 SGHVS and CDR2 FQNEAQ come from the germline V gene. This CDR3 is CASSSLTSNPGSGELFF. As DNA, the CDR3 is TGTGCCAGCAGCTCCCTGACTAGTAATCCCGGGTCCGGGGAGCTGTTTTTT.